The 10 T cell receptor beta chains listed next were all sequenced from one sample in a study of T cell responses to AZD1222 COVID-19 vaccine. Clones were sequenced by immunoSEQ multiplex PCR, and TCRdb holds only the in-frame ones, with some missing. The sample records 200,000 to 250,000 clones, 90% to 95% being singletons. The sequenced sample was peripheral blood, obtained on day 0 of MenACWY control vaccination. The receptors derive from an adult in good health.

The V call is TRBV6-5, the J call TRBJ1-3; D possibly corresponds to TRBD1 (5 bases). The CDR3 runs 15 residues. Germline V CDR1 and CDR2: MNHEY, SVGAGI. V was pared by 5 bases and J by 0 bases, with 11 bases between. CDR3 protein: CASSTNRYSGNTIYF. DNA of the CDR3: TGTGCCAGCAGTACGAACAGGTACTCTGGAAACACCATATATTTT.

The CDR3 protein is CATSSDRGNYGYTF. CDR3 sequence (DNA): TGTGCCACCAGCAGCGACAGGGGGAACTATGGCTACACCTTC. The rearrangement uses TRBV15 and TRBJ1-2; 9 bases map to TRBD1. Germline lookup yields CDR1 LNHNV and CDR2 YYDKDF (reference sequence). J was trimmed by 2 bases and V by 3 bases; bases with no gene match: 1. The CDR3 length is 14 residues.

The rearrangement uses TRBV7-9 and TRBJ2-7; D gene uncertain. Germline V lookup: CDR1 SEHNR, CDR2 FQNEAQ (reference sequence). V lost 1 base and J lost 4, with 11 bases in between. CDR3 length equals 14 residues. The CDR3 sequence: CASSLEGPLYEQYF. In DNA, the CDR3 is TGTGCCAGCAGCTTAGAAGGACCCTTATACGAGCAGTACTTC.

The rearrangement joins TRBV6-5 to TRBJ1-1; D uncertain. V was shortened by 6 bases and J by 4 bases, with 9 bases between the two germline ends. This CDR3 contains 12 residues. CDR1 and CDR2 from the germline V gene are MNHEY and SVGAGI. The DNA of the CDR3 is TGTGCCAGCAGCCTCGGTCCCACTGAAGCTTTCTTT. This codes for CASSLGPTEAFF.

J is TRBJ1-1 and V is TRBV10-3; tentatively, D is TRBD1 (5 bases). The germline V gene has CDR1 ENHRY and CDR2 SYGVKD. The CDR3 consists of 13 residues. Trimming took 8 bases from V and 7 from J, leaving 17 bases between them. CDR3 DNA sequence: TGTGCCATCGGGACCGGACTGGGGGGTGAAGCTTTCTTT. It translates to CAIGTGLGGEAFF.

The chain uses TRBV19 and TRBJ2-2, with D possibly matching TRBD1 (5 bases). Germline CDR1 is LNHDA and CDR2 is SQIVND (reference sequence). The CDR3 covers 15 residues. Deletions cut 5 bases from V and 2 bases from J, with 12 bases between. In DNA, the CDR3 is TGTGCCAGTAGTCCAGGGTGGGTTAACACCGGGGAGCTGTTTTTT. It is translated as CASSPGWVNTGELFF.

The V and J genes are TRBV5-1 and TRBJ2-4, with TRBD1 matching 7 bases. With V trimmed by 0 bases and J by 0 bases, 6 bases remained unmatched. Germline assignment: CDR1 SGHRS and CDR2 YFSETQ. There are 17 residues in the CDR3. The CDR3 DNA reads TGCGCCAGCAGCTTGGGGGGCCCAGGGGGAGCCAAAAACATTCAGTACTTC. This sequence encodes CASSLGGPGGAKNIQYF.

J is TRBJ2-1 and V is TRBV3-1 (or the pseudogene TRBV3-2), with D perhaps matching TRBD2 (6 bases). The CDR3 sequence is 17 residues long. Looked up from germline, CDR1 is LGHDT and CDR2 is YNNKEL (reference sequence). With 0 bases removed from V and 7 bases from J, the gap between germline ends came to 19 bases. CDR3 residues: CASSQDLGTPRGNEQFF. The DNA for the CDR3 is TGTGCCAGCAGCCAAGATCTGGGGACTCCCCGGGGGAATGAGCAGTTCTTC.

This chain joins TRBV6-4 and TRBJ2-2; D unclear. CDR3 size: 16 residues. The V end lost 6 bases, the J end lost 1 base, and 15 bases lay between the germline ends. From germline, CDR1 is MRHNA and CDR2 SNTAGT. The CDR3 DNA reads TGTGCCAGCAGCGTTTCATCGCGTCTGAACACCGGGGAGCTGTTTTTT. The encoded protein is CASSVSSRLNTGELFF.

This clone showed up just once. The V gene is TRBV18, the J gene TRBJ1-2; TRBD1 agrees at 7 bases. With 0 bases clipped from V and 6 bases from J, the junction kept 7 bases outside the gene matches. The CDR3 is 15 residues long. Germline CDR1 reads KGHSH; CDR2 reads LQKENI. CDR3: CASSPPSRGPNGYTF. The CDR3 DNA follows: TGTGCCAGCTCACCACCGTCGAGGGGGCCGAATGGCTACACCTTC.